This TCR beta chain emerged from a study of T cells and copy number aberrations in small-cell lung cancer (dated by TCRdb to the early 2020s). In terms of the full investigation: TCR repertoire sequencing was paired with whole-exome sequencing of the same tumor regions to relate T cell metrics to mutations and copy number aberrations. Tumor TCR data were available for roughly 17 patients, and TCR data from both tumor and normal tissue were available for roughly 14 patients. The paper's findings and limits, for the study overall: All specimens consisted of formalin-fixed paraffin-embedded tissue, which is known to introduce sequencing artifacts. Tumors had lower T-cell density, richness and clonality than adjacent lung tissue, but the difference in density was not significant. Because surgical resection is uncommon in small-cell lung cancer, the study was limited by a small sample size, and the findings need validation.

The CDR3, cysteine through phenylalanine, is 15 amino acids long. The entry retains the CDR3 DNA only, 45 bases that are in frame from base 1. V is cut by 0 bases and J by 6 bases, and the space between the germline ends is 12 bases. According to the germline V gene, CDR1 reads MGHRA and CDR2 reads YSYEKL. The immunoSEQ hsTCRB Kit was used with multiplexed V- and J-gene primers to amplify TCR-beta CDR3 regions from genomic DNA. Unique DNA barcodes were added in a second PCR, and the samples were pooled together with one negative control and one positive control. Sequencing of the pooled TCR-beta libraries was performed on an Illumina MiSeq using a 150-cycle paired-end protocol. Per the source publication's procedure: Adaptive Biotechnologies processed the raw sequencing data into a report containing normalized, annotated TCR-beta repertoires. To compute T-cell density, TCR-beta templates were normalized to usable DNA, with usable DNA estimated through amplification of housekeeping genes. Richness was defined as the count of unique rearrangements, and clonality was defined as 1 minus Pielou's evenness. TCRdb stores this immuneACCESS table with in-frame sequences only. Part of the clones is absent; in the studies checked, under half of the shortfall reflects unresolved V genes, and no reason is known for the rest. The V and J calls and clone size were taken over from that table, and D and trimming were inferred from the DNA. Recorded for this sample are some 9,300 clones; around 79% of them occurred a single time. The biggest ten clones account for 30% to 35% of the sample.

Patients with limited-stage small-cell lung cancer who underwent surgical resection in Hangzhou, China, between 2008 and 2020 were included as donors. Every donor underwent upfront surgery with no preoperative chemotherapy or radiotherapy, and no donor received immunotherapy either before or after surgery. All 19 patients in the sequenced cohort were identified as smokers or heavy second-hand smokers. Adjacent normal lung tissue was taken at least 2 cm away from the tumor margin, and two pathologists confirmed morphologically that the tissue was free of malignant cells. Multi-region TCR-beta sequencing of resected limited-stage small-cell lung cancers and of tumor-adjacent lung tissue was performed to characterize T cell repertoire heterogeneity. Genomic DNA was extracted from FFPE tissue using the AllPrep DNA/RNA FFPE Kit (Qiagen). A word on this clone: Its antigen is currently not known. No base qualities exist here, and no much larger clone lies one base off it.

Sample: normal tissue next to the tumor. This receptor chain uses TRBV4-1 and TRBJ1-5; no D gene is confidently identified. This sequence was found in a man between 60 and 70 years old with small cell lung cancer. The bases are TGCGCCAGCAGCCAAGATCTGGGTTTCAGTCAGCCCCAGCATTTT. The resulting protein is CASSQDLGFSQPQHF.